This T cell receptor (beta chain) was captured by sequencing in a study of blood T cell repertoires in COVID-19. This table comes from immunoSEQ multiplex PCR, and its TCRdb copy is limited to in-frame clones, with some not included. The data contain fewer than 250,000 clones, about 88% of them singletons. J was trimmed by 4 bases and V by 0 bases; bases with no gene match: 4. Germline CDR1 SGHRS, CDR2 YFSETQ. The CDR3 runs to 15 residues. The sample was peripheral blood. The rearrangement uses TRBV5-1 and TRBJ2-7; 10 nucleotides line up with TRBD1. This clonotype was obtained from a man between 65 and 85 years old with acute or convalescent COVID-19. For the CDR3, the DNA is TGCGCCAGCAGCTTGGTGACAGGGGGCGGATACGAGCAGTACTTC. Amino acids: CASSLVTGGGYEQYF.